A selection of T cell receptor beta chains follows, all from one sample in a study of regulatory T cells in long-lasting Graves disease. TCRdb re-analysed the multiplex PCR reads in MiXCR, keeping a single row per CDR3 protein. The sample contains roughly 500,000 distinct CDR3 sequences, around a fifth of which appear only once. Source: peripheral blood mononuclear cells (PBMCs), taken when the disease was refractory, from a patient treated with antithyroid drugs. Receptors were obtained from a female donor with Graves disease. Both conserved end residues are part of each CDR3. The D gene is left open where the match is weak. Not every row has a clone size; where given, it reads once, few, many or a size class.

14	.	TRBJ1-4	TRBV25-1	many	CASSEVPTNEKLFF	TGTGCCAGCAGTGAAGTTCCAACTAATGAAAAACTGTTTTTT
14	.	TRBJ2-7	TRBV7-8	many	CASSLLGPGYEQYF	TGTGCCAGCAGCTTACTTGGGCCCGGCTACGAGCAGTACTTC
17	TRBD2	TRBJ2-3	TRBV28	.	CASTGTSGGSSTDTQYF	TGTGCCAGCACCGGGACTAGCGGGGGTTCTAGCACAGATACGCAGTATTTT
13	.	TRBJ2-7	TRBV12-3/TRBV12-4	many	CASSFRPTYEQYF	TGTGCCAGCAGTTTTCGACCCACCTACGAGCAGTACTTC
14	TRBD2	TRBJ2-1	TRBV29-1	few	CSATSGASYNEQFF	TGCAGCGCTACTAGCGGGGCAAGCTACAATGAGCAGTTCTTC
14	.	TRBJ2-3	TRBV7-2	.	CASSPGVGGDTQYF	TGTGCCAGCAGCCCGGGGGTCGGCGGAGATACGCAGTATTTT
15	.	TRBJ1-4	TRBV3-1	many	CASSQGWGGREKLFF	TGTGCCAGCAGCCAAGGCTGGGGGGGCCGTGAAAAACTGTTTTTT
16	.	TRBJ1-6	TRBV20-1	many	CSASDTGSSYNSPLHF	TGCAGTGCTAGCGATACAGGCAGCTCCTATAATTCACCCCTCCACTTT
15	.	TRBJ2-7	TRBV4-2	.	CASSQDWGLNDEQYF	TGTGCCAGCAGCCAAGATTGGGGCCTCAACGACGAGCAGTACTTC
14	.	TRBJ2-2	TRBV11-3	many	CASSYRRGGGELFF	TGTGCCAGCAGCTATCGGCGGGGAGGCGGGGAGCTGTTTTTT
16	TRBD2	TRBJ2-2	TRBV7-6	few	CASSLQRGRHTGELFF	TGTGCCAGCAGCTTGCAGCGGGGGCGACACACCGGGGAGCTGTTTTTT